This TCR beta chain was sequenced in a study of cytomegalovirus exposure and HLA in healthy donors. Study-level points and caveats: The authors later linked a missense DCLRE1C variant to TCR beta V- and J-gene trimming. TCR association rates varied by HLA locus in a later analysis, with DRB1 highest and HLA-C lowest.

The PCR was carried out with 60 Vbeta primers and 13 Jbeta primers. The data were produced by immunoSEQ multiplex PCR, yet TCRdb's version contains in-frame clones alone and is incomplete. In the table there are 150,000 to 200,000 clones, more than 70% of which are singletons. With regard to this clone: Its antigen is unidentified. An end of the junction does not agree with germline; a read error may underlie this.

Germline V gene sequence: CDR1 SEHNR, CDR2 FQNEAQ (reference sequence). This CDR3 has 17 amino acids. Specimen: PBMCs. The chain carries TRBV7-9 and TRBJ2-7, with 11 positions matching TRBD1. The TCR sequence derives from a man aged 60-69 years in good health and CMV-seronegative. CDR3 in amino acids: CSSSLNPLGQGAGEQYF. The CDR3 region has the DNA TGTTCCAGCAGCTTAAACCCCCTCGGACAGGGGGCAGGGGAGCAGTACTTC.